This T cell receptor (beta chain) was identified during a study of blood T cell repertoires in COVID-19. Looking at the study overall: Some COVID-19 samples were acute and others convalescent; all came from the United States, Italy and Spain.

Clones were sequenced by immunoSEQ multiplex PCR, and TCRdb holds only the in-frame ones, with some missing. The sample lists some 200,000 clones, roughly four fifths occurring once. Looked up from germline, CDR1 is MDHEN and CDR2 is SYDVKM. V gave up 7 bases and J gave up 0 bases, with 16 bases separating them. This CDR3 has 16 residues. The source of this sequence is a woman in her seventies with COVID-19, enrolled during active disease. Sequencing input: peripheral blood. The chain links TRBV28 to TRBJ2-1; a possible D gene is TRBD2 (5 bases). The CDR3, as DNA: TGTGCCAGCATCCACGCAGGCACTAGCTCCTACAATGAGCAGTTCTTC. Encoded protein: CASIHAGTSSYNEQFF. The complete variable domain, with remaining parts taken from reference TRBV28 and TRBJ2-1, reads DVKVTQSSRYLVKRTGEKVFLECVQDMDHENMFWYRQDPGLGLRLIYFSYDVKMKEKGDIPEGYSVSREKKERFSLILESASTNQTSMYLCASIHAGTSSYNEQFFGPGTRLTVL.